The 17 T cell receptor beta chains below come from one sample, sequenced in a study of blood T cells in healthy people across ages. Using a J-beta primer mix together with a sample-barcoded 5' primer, a second PCR was run for roughly 6 to 12 cycles. A single record per CDR3 protein comes from TCRdb applying MiXCR to the 5' RACE reads. The sample comprises about 1.5 million distinct CDR3 sequences, roughly two fifths of which are singletons, and about 3.8% rests with the top ten. The sample taken for sequencing was blood. The source is a young woman in good health.

V is TRBV12-3 or TRBV12-4 and J is TRBJ2-1, with 10 nucleotides matching TRBD2. The V and J ends lost 1 base and 5 bases, in that order; junction bases with no gene match: 8. The CDR3 spans 17 residues. The DNA for the CDR3 is TGTGCCAGCAGTTTAGACGGAGCGGGGGGGCCCCACAATGAGCAGTTCTTC. Translating it yields CASSLDGAGGPHNEQFF.

This clonotype was observed a few times. The chain is built from TRBV12-3 or TRBV12-4 and TRBJ2-7, with D perhaps matching TRBD1 (6 bases). The length of the CDR3 is 16 residues. Trimming removed 2 bases from V and 0 bases from J, with 14 bases in between. In DNA form, the CDR3 reads TGTGCCAGCAGTTTAATCGGACAGTACCTCTCCTACGAGCAGTACTTC. As protein: CASSLIGQYLSYEQYF.

V and J are TRBV18 and TRBJ2-1; TRBD1 is a possible D gene (6 bases). V gave up 5 bases and J gave up 4 bases, with 15 bases separating them. The CDR3 length is 15 residues. Germline lookup yields CDR1 KGHSH and CDR2 LQKENI. The DNA of the CDR3 is TGTGCCAGCTCAAGACAGGCTAGAAGGTACAATGAGCAGTTCTTC. Translating gives CASSRQARRYNEQFF.

This clonotype was counted between two and nine times. The chain recombines TRBV4-2 with TRBJ2-1; 11 bases agree with TRBD2. The CDR3 is made up of 18 amino acids. Trimming removed 5 bases from V and 5 bases from J; junction bases left unmatched: 14. Germline V gene sequence: CDR1 LGHNA, CDR2 YNFKEQ. The CDR3 loop reads CASSTGLAEMLWDNEQFF. For the CDR3, the DNA is TGTGCCAGCAGCACGGGACTAGCGGAGATGTTATGGGACAATGAGCAGTTCTTC.

This chain connects TRBV4-2 to TRBJ2-1, with D unresolved. The CDR3 is 13 residues long. V shed 0 bases and J shed 9 bases, with 9 bases lying between them. Germline loops: CDR1 LGHNA, CDR2 YNFKEQ. Written as DNA, the CDR3 is TGTGCCAGCAGCCAAGATCGGGCCGTTGAGCAGTTCTTC. Amino acid sequence: CASSQDRAVEQFF.

This rearrangement joins TRBV7-2 to TRBJ2-6, with TRBD1 matching 7 bases. Looked up from germline, CDR1 is SGHTA and CDR2 is FQGNSA. The V and J ends lost 5 bases and 1 base, in that order; junction bases with no gene match: 8. The CDR3 length is 17 residues. DNA of the CDR3: TGTGCCAGCAGCCTCACAGGACAGGTATCTGGGGCCAACGTCCTGACTTTC. Its protein is CASSLTGQVSGANVLTF. Full variable domain (remainder filled in from reference TRBV7-2 and TRBJ2-6): GAGVSQSPSNKVTEKGKDVELRCDPISGHTALYWYRQSLGQGLEFLIYFQGNSAPDKSGLPSDRFSAERTGGSVSTLTIQRTQQEDSAVYLCASSLTGQVSGANVLTFGAGSRLTVL.

J is TRBJ2-1 and V is TRBV2, with unresolved D. This CDR3 region has 14 residues. Germline V gene sequence: CDR1 SNHLY, CDR2 FYNNEI. Trimming left V 4 bases short and J 9 bases short, with 16 bases between. CDR3 DNA sequence: TGTGCCAGCAGTGTCAAGGACCCCCTAGGTGAGCAGTTCTTC. Amino acid sequence: CASSVKDPLGEQFF.

Only a few counts were recorded for this clonotype. The chain has TRBV7-2 and TRBJ2-3; 11 nucleotides match TRBD2. V lost 1 base to trimming and J lost 2 bases; unmatched junction nucleotides: 5. This CDR3 comprises 17 residues. The germline V gene encodes CDR1 SGHTA and CDR2 FQGNSA. The CDR3 spells CASSLVGTSGNTDTQYF. In nucleotides, the CDR3 is TGTGCCAGCAGCTTAGTTGGGACTAGCGGTAACACAGATACGCAGTATTTT.

This chain links TRBV7-2 with TRBJ2-5; 10 bases are shared with TRBD1. CDR3 length: 13 residues. Trimming removed 8 bases from V and 5 bases from J; junction bases left unmatched: 5. The germline CDR1 and CDR2 sequences are SGHTA and FQGNSA. The CDR3 DNA follows: TGTGCCAGCGGGGACAGGGGACGCGAGACCCAGTACTTC. It is translated as CASGDRGRETQYF.

This chain links TRBV27 with TRBJ1-2; D uncertain. V was clipped by 3 bases and J by 2 bases, with 13 bases between them. The germline V gene has CDR1 MNHEY and CDR2 SMNVEV (reference sequence). This CDR3 has 15 residues. The CDR3 DNA is TGTGCCAGCAGTTTCCTCAAGGACTCAAACTATGGCTACACCTTC. This sequence encodes CASSFLKDSNYGYTF.

The V call is TRBV27, the J call TRBJ2-4; 14 nucleotides align to TRBD2. The J call may be wrong; the DNA end is better matched by TRBJ2-7. Germline assignment: CDR1 MNHEY and CDR2 SMNVEV (reference sequence). The CDR3 totals 16 residues. The CDR3 protein is CASSLRGLAGVSEQYF. Written as DNA, the CDR3 is TGTGCCAGCAGTTTACGGGGACTAGCGGGAGTCAGCGAGCAGTACTTC.

This clonotype occurred a few times. The rearrangement links TRBV27 to TRBJ1-6; D is uncertain. Trimming left V 6 bases short and J 6 bases short, with 18 bases between. The CDR3 totals 16 residues. Germline V lookup: CDR1 MNHEY, CDR2 SMNVEV (reference sequence). The DNA for the CDR3 is TGTGCCAGCAGCGTACGGACTTCCGGGATTAATTCACCCCTCCACTTT. Protein: CASSVRTSGINSPLHF.

This clonotype was detected a few times. The rearrangement uses TRBV28 and TRBJ2-7; 9 bases line up with TRBD1. CDR1 is MDHEN and CDR2 is SYDVKM in the germline V gene. The V segment lost 7 bases and the J segment 2 bases; nucleotides outside the gene matches: 6. This CDR3 has 14 residues. This CDR3 is CASKGTGLAYEQYF. CDR3 nucleotides: TGTGCCAGCAAGGGGACAGGGTTGGCCTACGAGCAGTACTTC.

V usage is TRBV4-1 and J usage is TRBJ1-2; D is unclear. Germline V gives CDR1 MGHRA, CDR2 YSYEKL. The V end was cut by 0 bases, the J end by 4 bases, with 12 bases between. The CDR3 is 15 amino acids. CDR3: CASSQDGFPVYGYTF. CDR3 bases: TGCGCCAGCAGCCAAGATGGGTTCCCAGTCTATGGCTACACCTTC.

V gene TRBV3-1 combines with J gene TRBJ1-2; the D is unclear. The germline V gene has CDR1 LGHDT and CDR2 YNNKEL (reference sequence). The V end lost 4 bases, the J end lost 6 bases, and 9 bases lay between the germline ends. The CDR3 runs to 12 residues. For the CDR3, the DNA is TGTGCCAGCAGCCGATCGAGGGATGGCTACACCTTC. It codes for CASSRSRDGYTF.

This clonotype was seen more than once but under ten times. The V gene is TRBV7-9, the J gene TRBJ2-1, with 9 bases aligning to TRBD2. The V gene end was trimmed by 5 bases and the J gene end by 8 bases; junction bases not matched to a gene: 10. This CDR3 spans 15 amino acids. Germline assignment: CDR1 SEHNR and CDR2 FQNEAQ (reference sequence). This chain's CDR3 is CASSPGTSLGDEQFF. The DNA of the CDR3 is TGTGCCAGCAGCCCAGGGACTAGCTTAGGAGATGAGCAGTTCTTC.

The sample holds a few counts of this clonotype. As DNA, the CDR3 is TGTGCCAGCAGCACCGGGACTAGCGGAATCACAGATACGCAGTATTTT. This gives the protein CASSTGTSGITDTQYF. V and J are TRBV9 and TRBJ2-3; TRBD2 aligns across 11 bases. Per the germline V gene, CDR1 is SGDLS and CDR2 is YYNGEE. The CDR3 length is 16 residues. V was pared by 4 bases and J by 2 bases, with 6 bases of the junction left unmatched.